Shown below are 5 T cell receptor beta chains from a single sample sequenced in a study of shared clonotypes between healthy human individuals. Profiled with immunoSEQ multiplex PCR; TCRdb holds only in-frame clones, not every one. This table has 1.5 million to 2.5 million clones, approximately 94% appearing once. The naive CD8 subset, CD45RO-negative cells positively selected for CCR7, excluded terminally differentiated effector memory CD45RA+ cells. Sequenced: naive CD8+ T cells sorted from blood. Source of these receptors: a man younger than 35 in good health.

The rearrangement uses TRBV5-1 and TRBJ1-1; D might be TRBD1 (5 bases). From germline, CDR1 is SGHRS and CDR2 YFSETQ. Trimming shortened V by 2 bases and J by 4 bases, and 12 bases separated the two germline ends. The CDR3 runs 14 residues. The CDR3 sequence is CASSFWGVGTEAFF. The DNA of the CDR3 is TGCGCCAGCAGCTTTTGGGGCGTGGGCACTGAAGCTTTCTTT.

The chain is built from TRBV7-9 and TRBJ1-1, with 10 bases lining up with TRBD1. Per the germline V gene, CDR1 is SEHNR and CDR2 is FQNEAQ (reference sequence). The V segment lost 5 bases and the J segment 3 bases; nucleotides outside the gene matches: 9. The CDR3 extends over 16 amino acids. The CDR3 region is CASSPSPGTGDTEAFF. The DNA of the CDR3 is TGTGCCAGCAGCCCAAGTCCCGGGACAGGGGACACTGAAGCTTTCTTT.

In its sample, this clone was seen once. The chain is built from TRBV12-5 and TRBJ2-1, with D maybe TRBD2 (5 bases). The V gene's germline CDR1 is LGHNT and CDR2 FRNRAP. The length of the CDR3 is 16 residues. Trimming left V 0 bases short and J 7 bases short, with 16 bases between. CDR3 nucleotides: TGTGCTAGTGGTTTGGTTTCCGGAGGAACCTCGAATGAGCAGTTCTTC. It is translated as CASGLVSGGTSNEQFF.

This clone was picked up one time. The same CDR3 arises from other DNA sequences in this sample as well. This chain joins TRBV7-9 and TRBJ1-4; the match to TRBD1 covers 8 bases. This CDR3 is 15 amino acids long. The V and J ends lost 0 bases and 8 bases, in that order; junction bases with no gene match: 5. Looked up from germline, CDR1 is SEHNR and CDR2 is FQNEAQ (reference sequence). CDR3 protein: CASSLAGTGEEKLFF. The DNA of the CDR3 is TGTGCCAGCAGCTTAGCCGGGACAGGCGAGGAAAAACTGTTTTTT.

As concerns this clone: The same CDR3 also results from other DNA sequences found in this sample. The chain combines TRBV6-5 with TRBJ1-5; a possible D gene is TRBD1 (6 bases). This CDR3 is built from 15 residues. V lost 6 bases and J lost 0, with 12 bases in between. Germline V gene lookup returns CDR1 MNHEY and CDR2 SVGAGI. CDR3 DNA: TGTGCCAGCAGCCCGACAGGATATAGCAATCAGCCCCAGCATTTT. It specifies CASSPTGYSNQPQHF.